These T cell receptor beta chains were read from a single sample in a study of response to subunit inactivated influenza vaccine. TCRdb fed the RT-PCR reads into MiXCR, producing one record per CDR3 protein. The repertoire consists of 150,000 to 200,000 distinct CDR3 sequences, with 9.5% to 13% occurring once and the leading ten covering about an eighth. The material sequenced was non-naive T cells sorted from PBMCs, taken more than 35 days after vaccination. Source of these receptors: a man aged 45-65 years who received an inactivated influenza vaccine. Both conserved end residues are part of each CDR3.

13	TRBV5-1	TRBJ2-5	CASSLDRPETQYF
14	TRBV20-1	TRBJ2-7	CSAASGRAGGEQYF
14	TRBV7-9	TRBJ2-1	CASSLTQGHNEQFF
13	TRBV6-1	TRBJ1-5	CASSRGSNQPQHF
14	TRBV7-9	TRBJ2-7	CASSFDLAASEQYF
17	TRBV6-1	TRBJ2-1	CASRLRLAGVLVNEQFF
14	TRBV11-2	TRBJ2-2	CASSLEGGDGELFF
13	TRBV7-9	TRBJ1-1	CASSPFERGEAFF
17	TRBV15	TRBJ1-5	CATSRDRPGTGNQPQHF
15	TRBV7-9	TRBJ2-1	CASSLPYRLGNEQFF
12	TRBV5-1	TRBJ2-1	CASSLGLDEQFF
14	TRBV28	TRBJ2-1	CASKNLGSYNEQFF
14	TRBV10-3	TRBJ1-5	CASPRGQYNQPQHF
13	TRBV7-2	TRBJ1-6	CASSLVSGSPLHF
14	TRBV5-1	TRBJ1-5	CASSPDSYNQPQHF
13	TRBV25-1	TRBJ2-7	CASSDNVAYEQYF
14	TRBV20-1	TRBJ1-5	CSARDIGGDQPQHF
17	TRBV5-1	TRBJ1-1	CASSPRWGGPVNTEAFF
13	TRBV6-6	TRBJ2-7	CASSGRGFLEQYF
14	TRBV20-1	TRBJ2-7	CSAAKTGGLDEQYF
15	TRBV19	TRBJ2-1	CASSPTSRYYNEQFF
14	TRBV5-1	TRBJ1-2	CASSLLTGGIGYTF
13	TRBV30	TRBJ1-3	CAWRGTGRNTIYF
16	TRBV4-1	TRBJ2-3	CASSSRGQGRSDTQYF